This T cell receptor beta chain was sequenced in a study of T-cell reconstitution after alpha-beta-depleted transplantation in children. Whole-study results and caveats: For some patients, TCRbeta diversity was high at day 60 because of recipient T cells and thymic progenitors that survived. One year post-transplant, T-cell counts and diversity were largely derived from T cells produced anew.

The TCRbeta library incorporated unique molecular identifiers. TCRdb recomputed calls from the PCR reads with MiXCR, one row per CDR3 protein. The data show about 300,000 distinct CDR3 sequences, with less than 9.5% seen just once and around 10% held by the top ten. This clonotype was observed a few times. Its antigen is undetermined. The CDR3 contains 13 residues. V was cut by 5 bases and J by 9 bases, with 14 bases left in between. Per the germline V gene, CDR1 is SGHNT and CDR2 is YENEEA. Sequenced here: peripheral blood, sampled 360 days after TCRalphabeta/CD19-depleted stem cell transplant. The TCR comes from a female patient between 2 and 15 years old who had a stem cell transplant for Fanconi anemia, so the T cells may come from the graft donor. The chain has TRBV11-3 and TRBJ2-1, with unresolved D. The DNA for the CDR3 is TGTGCCAGCAGCGTTCGGACGGTTGGTGAGCAGTTCTTC. Translating gives CASSVRTVGEQFF.